The TCR beta chain under discussion was sequenced for a study of blood T cell repertoires in COVID-19. The authors' processing: Scientists estimated how many nucleated cells there were by amplifying reference gene primers. Profiling relied on immunoSEQ multiplex PCR, and the TCRdb table lists in-frame clones only, not all of them. D and trimming come from the DNA, and the V and J calls and clone size come from that table. The sample yields roughly 140,000 clones, roughly 80% seen once. The germline gives CDR1 KGHDR, CDR2 SFDVKD. Trimming pared 3 bases from V and 6 bases from J, leaving 23 bases between. This CDR3 comprises 18 residues.

The chain has TRBV24-1 and TRBJ2-1, with D perhaps TRBD2 (5 bases). The clonotype originates from a woman aged 35 to 49 with active or convalescent COVID-19. The specimen sequenced was peripheral blood. In DNA, the CDR3 is TGTGCCACCAGTGATACCTTAGCCATCGGGGTAGGTGTCAATGAGCAGTTCTTC. Protein: CATSDTLAIGVGVNEQFF.